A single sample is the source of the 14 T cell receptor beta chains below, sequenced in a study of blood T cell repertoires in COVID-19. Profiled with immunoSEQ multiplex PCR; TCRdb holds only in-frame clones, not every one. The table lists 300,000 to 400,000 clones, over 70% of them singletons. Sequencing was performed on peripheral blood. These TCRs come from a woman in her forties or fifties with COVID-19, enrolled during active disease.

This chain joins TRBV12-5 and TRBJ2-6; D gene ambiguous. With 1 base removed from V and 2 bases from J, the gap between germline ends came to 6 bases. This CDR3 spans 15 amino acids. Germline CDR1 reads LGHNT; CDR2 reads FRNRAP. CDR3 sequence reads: CASGLGAAGANVLTF. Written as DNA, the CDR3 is TGTGCTAGTGGTTTGGGGGCAGCTGGGGCCAACGTCCTGACTTTC.

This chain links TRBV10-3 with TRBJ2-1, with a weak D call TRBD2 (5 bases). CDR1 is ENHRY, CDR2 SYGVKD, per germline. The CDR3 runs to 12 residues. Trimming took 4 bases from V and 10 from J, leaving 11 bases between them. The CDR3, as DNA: TGTGCCATCAGTGGACGGGGTGAGGAGCAGTTCTTC. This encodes CAISGRGEEQFF.

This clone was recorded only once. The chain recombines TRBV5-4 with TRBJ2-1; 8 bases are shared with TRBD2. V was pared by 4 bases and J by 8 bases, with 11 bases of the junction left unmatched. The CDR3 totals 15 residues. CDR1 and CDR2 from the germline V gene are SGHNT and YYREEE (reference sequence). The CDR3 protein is CASSPRTSRMDEQFF. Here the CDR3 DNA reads TGTGCCAGCAGCCCCCGGACTAGCCGGATGGATGAGCAGTTCTTC.

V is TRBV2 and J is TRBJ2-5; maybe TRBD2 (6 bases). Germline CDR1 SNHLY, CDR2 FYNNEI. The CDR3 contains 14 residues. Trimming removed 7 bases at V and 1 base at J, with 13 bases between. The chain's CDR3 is CASNWRGPQETQYF. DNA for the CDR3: TGTGCCAGCAATTGGAGGGGACCCCAAGAGACCCAGTACTTC. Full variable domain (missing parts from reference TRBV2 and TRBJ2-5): EPEVTQTPSHQVTQMGQEVILRCVPISNHLYFYWYRQILGQKVEFLVSFYNNEISEKSEIFDDQFSVERPDGSNFTLKIRSTKLEDSAMYFCASNWRGPQETQYFGPGTRLLVL.

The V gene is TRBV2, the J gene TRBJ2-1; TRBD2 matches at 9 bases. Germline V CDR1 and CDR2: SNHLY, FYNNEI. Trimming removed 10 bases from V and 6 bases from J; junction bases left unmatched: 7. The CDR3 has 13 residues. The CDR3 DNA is TGTGCCACCCCGCATAGCGGGAGCAATGAGCAGTTCTTC. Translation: CATPHSGSNEQFF.

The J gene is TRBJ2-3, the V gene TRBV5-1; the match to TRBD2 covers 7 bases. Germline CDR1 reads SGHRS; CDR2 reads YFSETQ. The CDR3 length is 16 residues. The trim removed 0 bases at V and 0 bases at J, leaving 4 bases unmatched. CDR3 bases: TGCGCCAGCAGCTTGGACCCGGGAGGAAGCACAGATACGCAGTATTTT. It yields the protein CASSLDPGGSTDTQYF.

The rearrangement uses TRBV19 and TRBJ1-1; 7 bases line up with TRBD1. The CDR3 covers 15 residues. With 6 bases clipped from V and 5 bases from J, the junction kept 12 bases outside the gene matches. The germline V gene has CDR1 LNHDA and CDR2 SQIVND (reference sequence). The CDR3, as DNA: TGTGCCAGTAGATTGGGGACAGTGGGGGTTACTGAAGCTTTCTTT. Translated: CASRLGTVGVTEAFF.

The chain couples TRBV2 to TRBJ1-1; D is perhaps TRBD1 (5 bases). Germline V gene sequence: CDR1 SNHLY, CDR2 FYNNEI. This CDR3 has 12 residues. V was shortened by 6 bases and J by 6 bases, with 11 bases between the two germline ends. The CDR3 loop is CASRLQAAEAFF. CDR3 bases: TGTGCCAGCAGGCTACAGGCTGCTGAAGCTTTCTTT.

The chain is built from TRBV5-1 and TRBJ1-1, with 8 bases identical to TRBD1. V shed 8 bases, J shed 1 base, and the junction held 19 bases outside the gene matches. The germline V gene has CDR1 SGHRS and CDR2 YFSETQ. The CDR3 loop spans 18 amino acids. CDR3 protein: CARYRVGTGPMRNTEAFF. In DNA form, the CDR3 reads TGCGCCAGATATAGAGTCGGGACAGGTCCGATGAGGAACACTGAAGCTTTCTTT.

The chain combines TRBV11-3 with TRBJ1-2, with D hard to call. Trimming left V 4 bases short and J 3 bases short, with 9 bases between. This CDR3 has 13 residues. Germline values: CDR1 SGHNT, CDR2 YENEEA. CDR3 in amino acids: CASSSSDYYGYTF. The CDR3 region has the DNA TGTGCCAGCAGCTCCTCGGACTACTATGGCTACACCTTC.

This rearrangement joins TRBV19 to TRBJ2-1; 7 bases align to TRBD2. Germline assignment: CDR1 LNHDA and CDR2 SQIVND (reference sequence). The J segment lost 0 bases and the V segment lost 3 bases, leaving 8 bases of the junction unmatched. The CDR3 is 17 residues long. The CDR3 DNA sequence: TGTGCCAGTAGTATTCAAAGGAGCGGGATCTCCTACAATGAGCAGTTCTTC. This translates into CASSIQRSGISYNEQFF.

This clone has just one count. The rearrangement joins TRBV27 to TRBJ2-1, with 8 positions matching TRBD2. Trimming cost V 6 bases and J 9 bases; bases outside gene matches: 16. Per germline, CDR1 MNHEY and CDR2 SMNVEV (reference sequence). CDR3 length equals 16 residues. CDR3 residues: CASRAELAERGGEQFF. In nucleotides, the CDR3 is TGTGCCAGCAGAGCGGAACTAGCGGAGAGGGGGGGTGAGCAGTTCTTC.

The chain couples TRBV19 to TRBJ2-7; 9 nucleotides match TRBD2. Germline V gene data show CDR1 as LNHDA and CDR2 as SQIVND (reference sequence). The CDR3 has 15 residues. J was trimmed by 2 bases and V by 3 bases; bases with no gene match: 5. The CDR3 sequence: CASSMLAGSPYEQYF. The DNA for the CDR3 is TGTGCCAGTAGTATGCTAGCGGGATCACCCTACGAGCAGTACTTC.

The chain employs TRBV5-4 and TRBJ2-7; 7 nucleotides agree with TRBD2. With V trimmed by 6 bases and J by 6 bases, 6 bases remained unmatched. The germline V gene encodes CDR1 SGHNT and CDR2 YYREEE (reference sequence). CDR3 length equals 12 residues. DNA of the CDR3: TGTGCCAGCATCACTAGCGTAGGCGAGCAGTACTTC. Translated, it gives CASITSVGEQYF.